This TCR beta chain stems from a study of T-cell memory formation after mild COVID-19. Study details: There were largely donor-specific TCR clusters.

TCRdb processed the 5' RACE reads anew with MiXCR; each CDR3 protein has one entry. This table holds 500,000 to 550,000 distinct CDR3 sequences, around 20% found once. Remarks on this clonotype: Its specificity is not known.

Study results and limitations: The study found contracting CD4+ clones mainly in CM and EM and contracting CD8+ clones in EMRA. There was a balanced CD4/CD8 profile in clones contracting day 15 to 85, and later expanders leaned CD4+. SARS-CoV-2 specificity was not confirmed for second-wave clones peaking on day 37.

Sequencing input: PBMCs or a T cell subset sorted from them (not recorded which). The clonotype comes from an adult woman who had mild COVID-19 (a few samples of this study predate the infection). Cell type and time point are not known.

CDR3 amino acids: CAWSVLNTAFF. As DNA, the CDR3 is TGTGCCTGGAGTGTACTTAATACAGCTTTCTTT. V and J are TRBV30 and TRBJ1-1; no definite D call. This CDR3 comprises 11 residues. CDR1 and CDR2 (germline): GTSNPN, SVGIG (reference sequence). The V gene lost 0 bases and the J gene lost 10 bases, with 9 bases spanning the gap.